The present entry profiles one T cell receptor beta chain with its context. The data are from a study of CD8 T cells in Susac syndrome. An input of roughly 0.5 to 1 ug of RNA was subjected to reverse transcription using random hexamers. Each CDR3 protein is one row after TCRdb ran MiXCR on the immunoSEQ multiplex PCR reads. The data hold roughly 70,000 distinct CDR3 sequences, with roughly 95% observed a single time. Germline CDR1 and CDR2: GTSNPN and SVGIG (reference sequence). The ends were cut back, 6 bases at V and 4 bases at J, with 6 bases in the middle. CDR3 length: 11 residues. Source material: CD4+ T cells from PBMCs. This rearrangement joins TRBV30 to TRBJ1-4; D unclear. The sequence derives from a human donor with multiple sclerosis. CDR3 sequence (DNA): TGTGCCTGCTGGGGTAATGAAAAACTGTTTTTT. Protein product: CACWGNEKLFF.